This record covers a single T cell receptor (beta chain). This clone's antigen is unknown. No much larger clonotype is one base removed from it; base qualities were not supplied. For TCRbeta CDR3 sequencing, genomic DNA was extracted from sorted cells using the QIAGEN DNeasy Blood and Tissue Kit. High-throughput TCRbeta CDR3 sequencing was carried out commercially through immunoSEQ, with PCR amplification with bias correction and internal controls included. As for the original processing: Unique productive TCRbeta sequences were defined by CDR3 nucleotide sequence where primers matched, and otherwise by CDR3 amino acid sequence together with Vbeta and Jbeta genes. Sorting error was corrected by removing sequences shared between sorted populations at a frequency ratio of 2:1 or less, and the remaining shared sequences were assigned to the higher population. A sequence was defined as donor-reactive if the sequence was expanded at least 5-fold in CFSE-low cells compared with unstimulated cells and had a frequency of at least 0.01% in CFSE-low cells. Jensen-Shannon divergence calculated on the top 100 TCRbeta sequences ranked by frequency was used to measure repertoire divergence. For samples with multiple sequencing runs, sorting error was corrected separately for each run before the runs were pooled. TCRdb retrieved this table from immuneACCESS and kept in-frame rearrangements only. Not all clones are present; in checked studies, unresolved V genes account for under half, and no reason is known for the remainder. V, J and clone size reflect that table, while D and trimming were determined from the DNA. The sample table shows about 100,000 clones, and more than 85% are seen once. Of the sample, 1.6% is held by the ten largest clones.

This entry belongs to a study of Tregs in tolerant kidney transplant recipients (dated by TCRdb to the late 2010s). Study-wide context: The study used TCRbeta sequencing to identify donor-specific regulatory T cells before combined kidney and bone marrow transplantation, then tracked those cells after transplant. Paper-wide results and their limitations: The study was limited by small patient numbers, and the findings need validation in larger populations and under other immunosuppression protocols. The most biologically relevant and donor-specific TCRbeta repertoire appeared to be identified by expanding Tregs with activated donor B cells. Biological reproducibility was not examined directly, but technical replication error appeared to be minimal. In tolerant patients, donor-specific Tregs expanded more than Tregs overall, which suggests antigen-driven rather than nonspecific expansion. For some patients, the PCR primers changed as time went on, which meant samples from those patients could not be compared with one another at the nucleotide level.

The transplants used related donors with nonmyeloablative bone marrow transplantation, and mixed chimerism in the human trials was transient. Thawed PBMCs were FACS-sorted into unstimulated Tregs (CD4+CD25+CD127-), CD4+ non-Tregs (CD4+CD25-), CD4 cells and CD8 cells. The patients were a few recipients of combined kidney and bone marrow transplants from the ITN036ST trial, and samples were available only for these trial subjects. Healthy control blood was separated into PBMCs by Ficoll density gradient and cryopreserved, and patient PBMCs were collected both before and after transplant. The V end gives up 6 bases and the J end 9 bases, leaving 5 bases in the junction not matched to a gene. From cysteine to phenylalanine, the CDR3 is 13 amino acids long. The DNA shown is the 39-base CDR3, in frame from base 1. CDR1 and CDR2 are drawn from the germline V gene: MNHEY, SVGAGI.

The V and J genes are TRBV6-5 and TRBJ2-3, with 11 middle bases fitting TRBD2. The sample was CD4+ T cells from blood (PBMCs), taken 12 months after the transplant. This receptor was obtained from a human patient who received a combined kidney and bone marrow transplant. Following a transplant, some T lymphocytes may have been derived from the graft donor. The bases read TGTGCCAGCAGGGATAGCGGGAGGGACACGCAGTATTTT. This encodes CASRDSGRDTQYF.